The 18 T cell receptor beta chains below were found in one sample sequenced in a study of blood T cells in healthy people across ages. It was with a sample-barcoded 5' primer and a J-beta primer mix that a second PCR of roughly 6 to 12 cycles was run. Each CDR3 protein gets one entry after TCRdb re-called the 5' RACE reads with MiXCR. The data show roughly 1,500,000 distinct CDR3 sequences, about 32% seen once. The sample comprised blood. The receptor set was obtained from a woman aged 25 to 45 in good health.

CDR3 DNA: TGCAGTGCTAGAGAAGCGGGAGGGCCCACCGGGGAGCTGTTTTTT. Amino acids: CSAREAGGPTGELFF. The J gene is TRBJ2-2, the V gene TRBV20-1, with 10 bases that match TRBD2. V was clipped by 0 bases and J by 4 bases; unmatched bases: 2. The germline V gene has CDR1 DFQATT and CDR2 SNEGSKA (reference sequence). The CDR3 runs to 15 residues.

The chain joins TRBV27 to TRBJ2-7, with 9 bases that match TRBD1. The CDR3 totals 15 residues. The V segment lost 8 bases and the J segment 3 bases; nucleotides outside the gene matches: 11. CDR1 and CDR2 from the germline V gene are MNHEY and SMNVEV (reference sequence). The CDR3 sequence: CASLTPGQGFYEQYF. Written as DNA, the CDR3 is TGTGCCAGCCTAACGCCGGGACAGGGCTTCTACGAGCAGTACTTC.

About this clonotype: A read error may produce the germline difference seen at one junction end. The V and J genes are TRBV10-3 and TRBJ2-7, with 7 bases aligning to TRBD1. The CDR3 spans 13 residues. The germline CDR1 and CDR2 sequences are ENHRY and SYGVKD. CDR3 coding DNA: TGTGTCATCAGTGAGTCGACAGGGAACGAGCAGTACTTC. Its translation: CVISESTGNEQYF.

The V call is TRBV20-1, the J call TRBJ2-7; 8 bases fit TRBD1. J lost 7 bases, V lost 5 bases, and 10 bases had no gene match. The germline V gene encodes CDR1 DFQATT and CDR2 SNEGSKA (reference sequence). This CDR3 comprises 13 residues. The CDR3 nucleotides are TGCAGTGCTGTACCGGACAGGGCTCGAGAGCAGTACTTC. It specifies CSAVPDRAREQYF.

This clonotype was found many times. This chain connects TRBV12-3 or TRBV12-4 to TRBJ2-7; D gene ambiguous. V shed 3 bases and J shed 2 bases, with 8 bases lying between them. This CDR3 comprises 13 residues. The CDR3 protein is CASSFGETYEQYF. In nucleotides, the CDR3 is TGTGCCAGCAGTTTTGGGGAAACCTACGAGCAGTACTTC.

This clonotype was seen a few times. This sequence joins TRBV4-1 and TRBJ1-2; D possibly corresponds to TRBD1 (5 bases). Germline CDR1 is MGHRA and CDR2 is YSYEKL. Trimming took off 1 base at V and 7 bases at J, with 13 bases between the two ends. The length of the CDR3 is 14 residues. CDR3 residues: CASSQVGGLGGYTF. CDR3 bases: TGCGCCAGCAGCCAAGTGGGGGGTTTGGGTGGCTACACCTTC.

The DNA of the CDR3 is TGTGCCAGCAGCCCCCCCGGCAGGGGGAACAATGAGCAGTTCTTC. Amino acid sequence: CASSPPGRGNNEQFF. This chain joins TRBV7-9 and TRBJ2-1, with 7 bases aligning to TRBD1. This CDR3 is built from 15 residues. J was trimmed by 5 bases and V by 5 bases; bases with no gene match: 9. Per germline, CDR1 SEHNR and CDR2 FQNEAQ (reference sequence).

J is TRBJ1-2 and V is TRBV27; no firm D call. The CDR3 totals 14 residues. Germline V gives CDR1 MNHEY, CDR2 SMNVEV (reference sequence). V was pared by 5 bases and J by 4 bases, with 14 bases between. The CDR3 coding sequence is TGTGCCAGCAGTAGTTACGGCAGAGCCTATGGCTACACCTTC. This sequence encodes CASSSYGRAYGYTF.

The rearrangement links TRBV11-2 to TRBJ2-1, with 8 bases that match TRBD2. Germline V CDR1 and CDR2: SGHAT, FQNNGV. J lost 14 bases, V lost 1 base, and 16 bases had no gene match. This CDR3 is 16 amino acids long. The CDR3 nucleotides are TGTGCCAGCAGCTTAGGAACGGGAGGGGGGTTTCTGGGGGAGTTCTTC. Protein product: CASSLGTGGGFLGEFF.

This clonotype was found once. The chain is built from TRBV6-1 and TRBJ1-2, with 8 bases fitting TRBD1. The CDR3 contains 15 residues. Germline loops: CDR1 MNHNS, CDR2 SASEGT. Germline trimming cut 7 bases from V and 0 bases from J; bases unmatched to any gene: 7. CDR3 amino acids: CASIGLDRANYGYTF. The CDR3 bases are TGTGCCAGCATCGGTCTGGACAGGGCTAACTATGGCTACACCTTC.

This clonotype has more than one count but fewer than ten. The chain links TRBV20-1 to TRBJ2-5; 10 bases map to TRBD1. This CDR3 contains 13 residues. The J segment lost 3 bases and the V segment lost 4 bases, leaving 2 bases of the junction unmatched. CDR1 is DFQATT and CDR2 is SNEGSKA in the germline V gene (reference sequence). The CDR3 here is CSATTGGKETQYF. The DNA for the CDR3 is TGCAGTGCTACGACAGGGGGCAAAGAGACCCAGTACTTC.

V and J are TRBV7-9 and TRBJ2-5; perhaps TRBD1 as D (6 bases). Per germline, CDR1 SEHNR and CDR2 FQNEAQ (reference sequence). With 4 bases removed from V and 5 bases from J, the gap between germline ends came to 20 bases. The CDR3 totals 16 residues. CDR3 nucleotide sequence: TGTGCCAGCAGCTCCGGATGGGACCCAAGGGGGGAGACCCAGTACTTC. As protein: CASSSGWDPRGETQYF.

This chain connects TRBV20-1 to TRBJ2-7; perhaps TRBD1 as D (5 bases). This CDR3 region has 14 residues. Germline CDR1 and CDR2: DFQATT and SNEGSKA (reference sequence). Trimming cost V 1 base and J 5 bases, with 15 bases left between them. Here the CDR3 DNA reads TGCAGTGCTAGAGCCCCTCTGACAGTAGACGAGCAGTACTTC. It codes for CSARAPLTVDEQYF.

The CDR3, as DNA: TGCGCCAGCGGAACCTCCGGGACATTTTATACGCAGTATTTT. This translates into CASGTSGTFYTQYF. The gene calls are TRBV10-2 and TRBJ2-3, with D possibly being TRBD1 (6 bases). This CDR3 has 14 residues. With 8 bases removed from V and 7 bases from J, the gap between germline ends came to 19 bases. Germline-derived CDR1 and CDR2 are WSHSY and SAAADI.

This clonotype was detected a few times. The gene calls are TRBV5-1 and TRBJ2-6; D is unclear. The length of the CDR3 is 13 residues. Germline V CDR1 and CDR2: SGHRS, YFSETQ. The ends were cut back, 9 bases at V and 6 bases at J, with 13 bases in the middle. CDR3 in amino acids: CATRPPSANVLTF. The CDR3 DNA reads TGCGCCACTCGACCCCCCTCGGCCAACGTCCTGACTTTC.

This clonotype was seen many times. This chain links TRBV4-1 with TRBJ1-4; 12 positions match TRBD1. The CDR3 spans 17 residues. CDR1 is MGHRA, CDR2 YSYEKL, per germline. The trim removed 0 bases at V and 11 bases at J, leaving 10 bases unmatched. CDR3 protein: CASSQDARVGTGGKLFF. In DNA, the CDR3 is TGCGCCAGCAGCCAAGATGCGAGGGTCGGGACAGGGGGCAAACTGTTTTTT.

The V call is TRBV11-2, the J call TRBJ2-7; TRBD1 matches 8 bases. Germline lookup yields CDR1 SGHAT and CDR2 FQNNGV. With V trimmed by 4 bases and J by 3 bases, 8 bases remained unmatched. The CDR3 spans 15 residues. The CDR3 spells CASSSGTGQGYEQYF. CDR3 bases: TGTGCCAGCAGCTCCGGGACAGGACAGGGCTACGAGCAGTACTTC.

On this clonotype: One junction end disagrees with the germline gene, perhaps due to a read error. The V call is TRBV6-5, the J call TRBJ1-2; D is undetermined. Germline V gene lookup returns CDR1 MNHEY and CDR2 SVGAGI. This CDR3 contains 13 residues. The CDR3 DNA reads as TGTGCCAGCAGGGGCGCGGGAAACTTTGGCTACACCTTC. As protein: CASRGAGNFGYTF.